These 5 T cell receptor beta chains were sequenced from one sample in a study of Ad26.COV2.S vaccination and SARS-CoV-2 variants. The repertoire was sequenced with immunoSEQ multiplex PCR; TCRdb's copy has only in-frame clones and lacks some. The profile shows hundreds of thousands of clones, 80% to 95% of them singletons. Treatment in this sample: about 20 received Ad26.COV2.S at low or high dose, single or two shots; about five received placebo; per-sample allocation not given. The samples date from day 63 after the first vaccine or placebo injection. Source: peripheral blood, taken in a trial of Ad26.COV2.S vaccine versus placebo. The receptors were gathered from a person aged 18 to 59 who received the Ad26.COV2.S COVID-19 vaccine or a placebo.

The rearrangement links TRBV11-1 to TRBJ2-3; 7 bases agree with TRBD1. This CDR3 has 14 residues. V gave up 5 bases and J gave up 1 base; unmatched junction bases: 3. Germline V gene data show CDR1 as SGHAT and CDR2 as FQDESV (reference sequence). CDR3 in amino acids: CASSLGTGTDTQYF. The DNA of the CDR3 is TGTGCCAGCAGCCTTGGGACAGGCACAGATACGCAGTATTTT.

V and J are TRBV7-2 and TRBJ1-5; D remains ambiguous. The V and J ends lost 1 base and 0 bases respectively, with 7 bases between them. CDR3 length: 15 amino acids. Germline loops: CDR1 SGHTA, CDR2 FQGNSA. DNA of the CDR3: TGTGCCAGCAGCTTAGGCACTTTTAGCAATCAGCCCCAGCATTTT. Translation gives CASSLGTFSNQPQHF.

The rearrangement uses TRBV25-1 and TRBJ2-7, with unresolved D. CDR1 is MGHDK, CDR2 SYGVNS, per germline. V was shortened by 3 bases and J by 7 bases, with 16 bases between the two germline ends. This CDR3 is 14 amino acids long. DNA for the CDR3: TGTGCCAGCAGTGAGGATGTTAGGGCGTTAGAGCAGTACTTC. Translated: CASSEDVRALEQYF.

The chain links TRBV6-6 to TRBJ1-2, with 7 bases matching TRBD1. Germline CDR1 MNHNY, CDR2 SVGAGI (reference sequence). The CDR3 length is 15 residues. V was pared by 0 bases and J by 8 bases, with 9 bases of the junction left unmatched. The CDR3 protein is CASSYSAGGVQGYTF. In DNA, the CDR3 is TGTGCCAGCAGTTACTCAGCAGGGGGAGTACAGGGCTACACCTTC.

The chain combines TRBV4-2 with TRBJ2-7; TRBD2 matches 9 bases. Germline V lookup: CDR1 LGHNA, CDR2 YNFKEQ. The CDR3 runs to 15 residues. V lost 1 base to trimming and J lost 6 bases; unmatched junction nucleotides: 7. The CDR3 sequence is CASSQGASGIAEQYF. The CDR3 DNA sequence: TGTGCCAGCAGCCAAGGGGCTAGCGGGATCGCCGAGCAGTACTTC.